Reported below is one T cell receptor beta chain. CDR3 size: 13 residues. The V gene end was trimmed by 5 bases and the J gene end by 8 bases; junction bases not matched to a gene: 5. Germline CDR1 is SEHNR and CDR2 is FQNEAQ (reference sequence). The data belong to a study of blood T cell repertoires in COVID-19. Study in general: T cells, B-cell-depleted T cells, or PBMCs supplied cDNA or gDNA.

Only in-frame clones appear in the TCRdb table, and some are missing; sequencing was by immunoSEQ multiplex PCR. Of some 370,000 clones in the sample, about 90% were seen once. Input material: peripheral blood. This chain links TRBV7-9 with TRBJ2-1, with 8 bases that match TRBD1. This clonotype was obtained from a young man with active or convalescent COVID-19. Written as DNA, the CDR3 is TGTGCCAGCAGCCATGACAGGGGCTATGAGCAGTTCTTC. As protein: CASSHDRGYEQFF.